This T cell receptor (beta chain) was obtained from a study of radiotherapy plus CTLA-4 blockade in lung cancer. Study-level information: Objective responses were seen in under 20% of patients, disease control in less than 40%. Broader study findings: In blood, after radiotherapy plus ipilimumab, tumor-derived TCR clones expanded. Early clone dynamics of blood T cells, plus interferon-beta, reportedly predicted response best.

Assay: immunoSEQ multiplex PCR; the TCRdb copy retains only in-frame clones and omits some. The table shows 70,000 to 100,000 clones, with around 88% occurring only once. This clone appeared a few times. The antigen is undetermined. The germline V gene encodes CDR1 MNHEY and CDR2 SMNVEV (reference sequence). The V gene lost 2 bases and the J gene lost 6 bases, with 8 bases spanning the gap. The CDR3 is made up of 13 amino acids. Patients had chemo-refractory metastatic non-small-cell lung cancer and received focal radiation plus CTLA-4 blockade that used ipilimumab. The chain joins TRBV27 to TRBJ1-5; D is ambiguous. The material sequenced was peripheral blood, taken from a patient treated with radiotherapy plus ipilimumab. This TCR came from a human donor with non-small cell lung cancer who had a partial response to radiotherapy plus ipilimumab. The CDR3 loop reads CASSLALGQPQHF. The CDR3 DNA is TGTGCCAGCAGTTTAGCGCTCGGTCAGCCCCAGCATTTT.